This T cell receptor beta chain was identified during a study of response to subunit inactivated influenza vaccine. Whole-study findings and limits: Each seasonal influenza vaccination recruits few new T cells, the authors suggested.

Trimming removed 2 bases at V and 1 base at J, with 12 bases between. The germline V gene encodes CDR1 SGDLS and CDR2 YYNGEE. CDR3 length: 15 amino acids. A few counts support this clonotype. Its target is unknown. TCRdb redid the calling of the RT-PCR reads with MiXCR, one entry per CDR3 protein. The sample shows 800,000 or so distinct CDR3 sequences, 21% of them seen only once. Material: PBMCs from blood, obtained approximately 5 days after vaccination. The chain employs TRBV9 and TRBJ1-1; possible D gene TRBD1, 5 bases. This clonotype was obtained from a man aged 50 to 60 who received an inactivated influenza vaccine. The CDR3 sequence: CASSVGGTQNTEAFF. The CDR3 DNA reads as TGTGCCAGCAGCGTGGGGGGGACCCAGAACACTGAAGCTTTCTTT.